This T cell receptor (beta chain) was sequenced for a study of technical replicates of blood from several donors. TCRdb keeps only in-frame clones here, not all; method: immunoSEQ multiplex PCR. Of approximately 60,000 clones listed, approximately 83% were seen once; the top ten hold roughly 5%. This clone was detected only a few times. The CDR3 consists of 15 residues. From germline, CDR1 is SGHVS and CDR2 FNYEAQ. V lost 5 bases, J lost 2 bases, and 8 bases stayed unmatched. The receptor was derived from a human donor in good health. Some clones in this sample may be carry-over from other donors' samples. The chain couples TRBV7-6 to TRBJ1-1, with 7 bases fitting TRBD1. The sequencing input was PBMCs. Written as DNA, the CDR3 is TGTGCCAGCAGCCCACGCCAGGGGGTAAACACTGAAGCTTTCTTT. It is translated as CASSPRQGVNTEAFF.